The next 27 T cell receptor beta chains were all read from a single sample in a study of radiotherapy plus CTLA-4 blockade in lung cancer. This table comes from immunoSEQ multiplex PCR, and its TCRdb copy is limited to in-frame clones, with some not included. The top ten clones hold 2% to 2.5% of a sample with over 70,000 clones, roughly 86% of them seen once. This specimen was peripheral blood, taken from a patient treated with radiotherapy plus ipilimumab. The receptors originated from a human donor with non-small cell lung cancer who had a partial response to radiotherapy plus ipilimumab.

J is TRBJ1-5 and V is TRBV5-6; a possible D gene is TRBD1 (5 bases). V lost 3 bases, J lost 0 bases, and 7 bases lay in between. This CDR3 spans 14 amino acids. The germline V gene encodes CDR1 SGHDT and CDR2 YYEEEE. CDR3 region: CASSWQGSNQPQHF. CDR3 bases: TGTGCCAGCAGCTGGCAGGGTAGCAATCAGCCCCAGCATTTT.

The rearrangement uses TRBV7-2 and TRBJ2-7, with D tentatively TRBD2 (6 bases). CDR1 and CDR2 (germline): SGHTA, FQGNSA. The length of the CDR3 is 14 residues. V shed 5 bases and J shed 5 bases, with 16 bases lying between them. CDR3 in DNA: TGTGCCAGCAGCGGAGGGAACAGCGTCGACGAGCAGTACTTC. Translating gives CASSGGNSVDEQYF.

This clone was seen once. The chain couples TRBV29-1 to TRBJ2-2; a weak D match, TRBD1 (5 bases). Between the trimmed V and J ends, which lost 2 bases and 5 bases, there was a span of 12 bases. The CDR3 length is 14 residues. Germline V CDR1 and CDR2: SQVTM, ANQGSEA. The CDR3 DNA reads TGCAGCGTTGAATCGGTAGGACAAACCGGGGAGCTGTTTTTT. Amino acids: CSVESVGQTGELFF.

The chain joins TRBV27 to TRBJ1-1, with D uncertain. Germline V gives CDR1 MNHEY, CDR2 SMNVEV (reference sequence). V was shortened by 4 bases and J by 3 bases, with 3 bases between the two germline ends. The CDR3 has 11 residues. The CDR3 DNA reads TGTGCCAGCAGTTCGTACACTGAAGCTTTCTTT. This translates into CASSSYTEAFF.

This chain connects TRBV30 to TRBJ2-7, with D possibly TRBD2 on 6 matching bases. Trimming took off 2 bases at V and 9 bases at J, with 14 bases between the two ends. In germline, CDR1 is GTSNPN, CDR2 SVGIG (reference sequence). The CDR3 sequence is 12 residues long. The CDR3 DNA sequence: TGTGCCTGGAGTCAAACTAGCCAGGCGCAGTACTTC. Amino acids: CAWSQTSQAQYF.

The chain carries TRBV20-1 and TRBJ2-7; 7 nucleotides agree with TRBD2. This CDR3 comprises 11 residues. Germline values: CDR1 DFQATT, CDR2 SNEGSKA (reference sequence). V trimming: 3 bases; J trimming: 4 bases; junction bases outside the gene matches: 0. Written as DNA, the CDR3 is TGCAGTGCTAGCGGGAGGTACGAGCAGTACTTC. It specifies CSASGRYEQYF.

The CDR3 coding sequence is TGTGCCAGCAGCGCGGGACGGATAGAAACCTACGAGCAGTACTTC. This gives the protein CASSAGRIETYEQYF. V and J are TRBV7-9 and TRBJ2-7, with a possible D match to TRBD2 (6 bases). Germline values: CDR1 SEHNR, CDR2 FQNEAQ (reference sequence). CDR3 size: 15 residues. V was clipped by 5 bases and J by 2 bases, with 16 bases between them. The variable domain in full, completed from reference TRBV7-9 and TRBJ2-7, reads DTGVSQNPRHKITKRGQNVTFRCDPISEHNRLYWYRQTLGQGPEFLTYFQNEAQLEKSRLLSDRFSAERPKGSFSTLEIQRTEQGDSAMYLCASSAGRIETYEQYFGPGTRLTVT.

This sequence joins TRBV6-4 and TRBJ2-1; 7 nucleotides agree with TRBD2. This CDR3 comprises 16 residues. Per the germline V gene, CDR1 is MRHNA and CDR2 is SNTAGT. V gave up 6 bases and J gave up 1 base; unmatched junction bases: 9. This chain's CDR3 is CASRDIAGKSYNEQFF. CDR3 coding DNA: TGTGCCAGCAGGGATATAGCGGGCAAATCCTACAATGAGCAGTTCTTC.

This clone came up once. This sequence joins TRBV28 and TRBJ1-3; TRBD1 aligns across 7 bases. CDR1 MDHEN and CDR2 SYDVKM come from the germline V gene. The CDR3 covers 18 residues. J was trimmed by 0 bases and V by 5 bases; bases with no gene match: 13. This chain's CDR3 is CASSIRVWDRNSGNTIYF. In nucleotides, the CDR3 is TGTGCCAGCAGTATCCGGGTCTGGGACAGAAACTCTGGAAACACCATATATTTT.

The gene calls are TRBV6-5 and TRBJ2-7; D is perhaps TRBD1 (5 bases). The CDR3 extends over 14 amino acids. Germline V gene data show CDR1 as MNHEY and CDR2 as SVGAGI. V lost 6 bases, J lost 0 bases, and 12 bases lay in between. The CDR3 region has the DNA TGTGCCAGCAGCCGACAGTCAACCTCCTACGAGCAGTACTTC. It encodes CASSRQSTSYEQYF.

The V and J genes are TRBV6-1 and TRBJ1-2; maybe TRBD1 (5 bases). V dropped 7 bases and J dropped 1 base, with 13 bases sitting between them. Germline V gene sequence: CDR1 MNHNS, CDR2 SASEGT. CDR3 length: 14 residues. The CDR3 DNA follows: TGTGCCAGCAAGTTGACAGATGGTAACTATGGCTACACCTTC. The encoded protein is CASKLTDGNYGYTF.

The CDR3 loop is CASTTTVSPTEAFF. CDR3 DNA sequence: TGTGCCAGCACCACGACAGTTTCTCCAACTGAAGCTTTCTTT. The gene calls are TRBV28 and TRBJ1-1; a weak D match, TRBD1 (5 bases). Germline V gene data show CDR1 as MDHEN and CDR2 as SYDVKM. The CDR3 is made up of 14 amino acids. V was shortened by 7 bases and J by 5 bases, with 17 bases between the two germline ends.

CDR3 nucleotide sequence: TGTGCCAGCAGTTTAGAGACAGGGAACACCGGGGAGCTGTTTTTT. Protein product: CASSLETGNTGELFF. The chain couples TRBV28 to TRBJ2-2; the D gene is possibly TRBD1 (6 bases). CDR3 length: 15 amino acids. V was cut by 2 bases and J by 1 base, with 8 bases left in between. Germline CDR1 MDHEN, CDR2 SYDVKM.

This clone was detected only a few times. Other DNA variants within this sample encode the same CDR3. The chain is built from TRBV10-3 and TRBJ1-2; no firm D call. The CDR3 is 15 residues long. Germline CDR1 reads ENHRY; CDR2 reads SYGVKD. Between the trimmed V and J ends, which lost 0 bases and 2 bases, there was a span of 10 bases. CDR3 sequence reads: CAISESPGYNYGYTF. In DNA form, the CDR3 reads TGTGCCATCAGTGAGTCCCCCGGGTACAACTATGGCTACACCTTC.

This clone was counted only a few times. The chain combines TRBV4-1 with TRBJ2-3; 8 positions agree with TRBD2. With V trimmed by 0 bases and J by 0 bases, 8 bases remained unmatched. CDR3 size: 18 residues. Germline lookup yields CDR1 MGHRA and CDR2 YSYEKL. The CDR3 loop reads CASSQDGGRSGSTDTQYF. DNA for the CDR3: TGCGCCAGCAGCCAAGATGGCGGGAGGAGTGGTAGCACAGATACGCAGTATTTT.

The chain joins TRBV12-5 to TRBJ1-1; 9 nucleotides align to TRBD1. Germline V gives CDR1 LGHNT, CDR2 FRNRAP. The CDR3 length is 13 residues. The V gene end was trimmed by 0 bases and the J gene end by 9 bases; junction bases not matched to a gene: 2. CDR3 region: CASGLVGQGKAFF. The DNA of the CDR3 is TGTGCTAGTGGTTTGGTAGGACAGGGGAAAGCTTTCTTT.

This rearrangement joins TRBV6-5 to TRBJ2-7; D remains unclear. V lost 7 bases and J 3 bases, leaving 13 bases between the germline ends. The CDR3 totals 13 residues. Germline values: CDR1 MNHEY, CDR2 SVGAGI. The CDR3 DNA is TGTGCCAGCACTGTGGCCCCCCTCTACGAGCAGTACTTC. Translation gives CASTVAPLYEQYF.

The rearrangement joins TRBV9 to TRBJ2-7; 11 positions match TRBD2. Per the germline V gene, CDR1 is SGDLS and CDR2 is YYNGEE. V lost 8 bases and J lost 4; bases outside the gene matches: 8. The length of the CDR3 is 14 residues. CDR3 DNA sequence: TGTGCCAGTAGTAAGGGGACTAGCGGTTACGAGCAGTACTTC. Protein product: CASSKGTSGYEQYF.

This sequence joins TRBV5-1 and TRBJ2-7; D gene ambiguous. This CDR3 contains 13 residues. CDR1 SGHRS and CDR2 YFSETQ come from the germline V gene. The V end lost 6 bases, the J end lost 0 bases, and 10 bases lay between the germline ends. The CDR3, as DNA: TGCGCCAGCAAGTCTGAGAACTCCTACGAGCAGTACTTC. Protein: CASKSENSYEQYF.

The chain recombines TRBV4-2 with TRBJ2-3; the D is unclear. CDR1 LGHNA and CDR2 YNFKEQ come from the germline V gene. The CDR3 has 16 residues. V lost 0 bases and J lost 5, with 15 bases in between. The chain's CDR3 is CASSQDTTPERDTQYF. CDR3 DNA sequence: TGTGCCAGCAGCCAAGATACGACCCCCGAGCGAGATACGCAGTATTTT.

The chain joins TRBV29-1 to TRBJ2-7; D possibly corresponds to TRBD1 (6 bases). The germline V gene encodes CDR1 SQVTM and CDR2 ANQGSEA. The CDR3 contains 13 residues. The V and J ends lost 6 bases and 6 bases respectively, with 18 bases between them. CDR3 residues: CSVLEGVGAEQYF. DNA for the CDR3: TGCAGCGTCCTTGAGGGGGTCGGGGCCGAGCAGTACTTC.

The chain links TRBV7-9 to TRBJ2-1; D is perhaps TRBD2 (5 bases). Looked up from germline, CDR1 is SEHNR and CDR2 is FQNEAQ (reference sequence). Between the trimmed V and J ends, which lost 5 bases and 12 bases, there was a span of 11 bases. The CDR3 covers 11 residues. In nucleotides, the CDR3 is TGTGCCAGCAGCCCAGGAGAGGGGCAGTTCTTC. Amino acid sequence: CASSPGEGQFF. The full variable domain, its missing parts supplied by reference TRBV7-9 and TRBJ2-1, is DTGVSQNPRHKITKRGQNVTFRCDPISEHNRLYWYRQTLGQGPEFLTYFQNEAQLEKSRLLSDRFSAERPKGSFSTLEIQRTEQGDSAMYLCASSPGEGQFFGPGTRLTVL.

This chain connects TRBV6-1 to TRBJ2-1; TRBD2 aligns across 12 bases. Germline CDR1 MNHNS, CDR2 SASEGT. The CDR3 consists of 14 residues. Trimming removed 5 bases from V and 5 bases from J; junction bases left unmatched: 1. For the CDR3, the DNA is TGTGCCAGCAGTCGGACTAGCGGGAACAATGAGCAGTTCTTC. It encodes CASSRTSGNNEQFF.

V and J are TRBV29-1 and TRBJ2-1; no firm D call. Trimming took 4 bases from V and 2 from J, leaving 9 bases between them. Germline lookup yields CDR1 SQVTM and CDR2 ANQGSEA. This CDR3 is built from 13 residues. CDR3 in amino acids: CSVAGLTYNEQFF. DNA for the CDR3: TGCAGCGTTGCTGGGCTCACCTACAATGAGCAGTTCTTC.

On this clone itself: At one boundary the junction diverges from the germline segment, which might be a read error. The rearrangement uses TRBV7-7 and TRBJ2-1, with 12 positions matching TRBD1. Looked up from germline, CDR1 is SSHAT and CDR2 is FNYEAQ (reference sequence). The CDR3 consists of 15 residues. The CDR3 DNA follows: TGTGCTAGCAGCCGGGGACAGGGGGCGTACAATGAGCAGTTCTTC. Translated, it gives CASSRGQGAYNEQFF.

This rearrangement joins TRBV5-6 to TRBJ1-5, with 8 nucleotides matching TRBD1. V gave up 1 base and J gave up 2 bases; unmatched junction bases: 5. CDR1 SGHDT and CDR2 YYEEEE come from the germline V gene. The CDR3 is 16 residues long. The CDR3 region is CASSLTQGAGNQPQHF. The CDR3, as DNA: TGTGCCAGCAGCTTGACGCAGGGGGCCGGCAATCAGCCCCAGCATTTT.

This clone has just a few counts. At one boundary the junction diverges from the germline segment, which might be a read error. This sample includes further DNA sequences coding for the same CDR3. The chain recombines TRBV15 with TRBJ1-1; possible D gene TRBD1, 5 bases. The CDR3 length is 16 residues. Germline CDR1 LNHNV, CDR2 YYDKDF (reference sequence). The DNA for the CDR3 is TGTGCCACCAGCAGGGGACTTGCTGCGATGAACACCGAAGCCTTCTTT. This translates into CATSRGLAAMNTEAFF.